This T cell receptor beta chain was sequenced in a study of blood T cell repertoires in COVID-19. Using immunoSEQ multiplex PCR, the repertoire was profiled, and TCRdb retains in-frame clones only, with some absent. The sample comprises approximately 140,000 clones, over 75% of which are singletons, and about 10% rests with the top ten. The germline CDR1 and CDR2 sequences are SGHDT and YYEEEE. The CDR3 consists of 14 residues. The V and J ends lost 3 bases and 2 bases respectively, with 12 bases between them. This sequence joins TRBV5-6 and TRBJ2-7; D is unclear. The source material was peripheral blood. The TCR originated in a man in his fifties or sixties with active or convalescent COVID-19. CDR3 amino acids: CASSSLFTTYEQYF. CDR3 bases: TGTGCCAGCAGCTCGCTCTTTACTACCTACGAGCAGTACTTC.